A single sample is the source of the 26 T cell receptor beta chains below, sequenced in a study of T-cell reconstitution after alpha-beta-depleted transplantation in children. Molecular barcoding with unique molecular identifiers was used for the TCRbeta library. TCRdb fed the PCR reads into MiXCR, producing one record per CDR3 protein. The top ten hold around 3.3% of the sample, which has 500,000 to 600,000 distinct CDR3 sequences, about a sixth seen once. The material was PBMCs from the stem cell graft donor, obtained from the stem cell graft. All receptors come from a human donor who donated a stem cell graft to a child with acute lymphoblastic leukemia.

This clonotype was picked up many times. Compared with germline, one end of the junction differs, possibly owing to a read error. This chain links TRBV5-1 with TRBJ1-1; D remains unclear. The CDR3 is 13 residues long. Germline CDR1 SGHRS, CDR2 YFSETQ. The CDR3 DNA sequence: TGTGCCAGCAGCTTGGGGAGAAACACTGAAGCTTTCTTT. Its translation is CASSLGRNTEAFF.

This clonotype was seen a few times. The chain links TRBV12-3 or TRBV12-4 to TRBJ2-3, with D unclear. This CDR3 region has 13 residues. V was pared by 2 bases and J by 4 bases, with 7 bases between. Written as DNA, the CDR3 is TGTGCCAGCAGTTTACGTGAGGCAGATACGCAGTATTTT. Its protein product is CASSLREADTQYF.

This clonotype was detected only a few times. The chain joins TRBV10-1 to TRBJ2-7, with 11 bases fitting TRBD2. After removal of 3 bases from V and 0 bases from J, the junction contained 10 bases not matched to a gene. Germline-derived CDR1 and CDR2 are WNHNN and SYGVQD (reference sequence). The CDR3 consists of 18 residues. The CDR3 sequence is CASSETPGTSGYSYEQYF. In nucleotides, the CDR3 is TGCGCCAGCAGTGAAACACCCGGGACTAGCGGTTACTCCTACGAGCAGTACTTC.

V and J are TRBV7-3 and TRBJ2-1, with unresolved D. There are 15 residues in the CDR3. Trimming stripped 3 bases from V and 7 bases from J, with 16 bases between. Germline V gene data show CDR1 as SGHTA and CDR2 as FQGTGA. CDR3 amino acids: CASSFVKTLGNEQFF. The CDR3 nucleotides are TGTGCCAGCAGCTTTGTGAAGACCTTGGGGAATGAGCAGTTCTTC.

This clonotype was counted at least ten times. This chain uses TRBV4-1 with TRBJ2-2; D gene unclear. Trimming shortened V by 1 base and J by 5 bases, and 5 bases separated the two germline ends. The CDR3 covers 13 residues. Looked up from germline, CDR1 is MGHRA and CDR2 is YSYEKL. CDR3 in DNA: TGCGCCAGCAGCCAAGGGATGACCGGGGAGCTGTTTTTT. The encoded protein is CASSQGMTGELFF.

This clonotype was recorded many times. The chain couples TRBV12-3 or TRBV12-4 to TRBJ2-7, with 9 nucleotides matching TRBD1. Trimming at V came to 3 bases and at J to 2 bases, leaving 2 bases not matched to a gene. The CDR3 covers 14 residues. The DNA of the CDR3 is TGTGCCAGCAGTTTCGGGACAGGGACCTACGAGCAGTACTTC. Translated, it gives CASSFGTGTYEQYF.

A few counts support this clonotype. The rearrangement links TRBV24-1 to TRBJ1-1, with D perhaps matching TRBD1 (6 bases). Germline V CDR1 and CDR2: KGHDR, SFDVKD. Trimming left V 4 bases short and J 8 bases short, with 10 bases between. The CDR3 contains 12 residues. The DNA of the CDR3 is TGTGCCACCAGTGACCCCGGGACAGAAGCTTTCTTT. Translated: CATSDPGTEAFF.

Only a few counts were recorded for this clonotype. J is TRBJ2-4 and V is TRBV6-5; D possibly matches TRBD1 or TRBD2 (5 bases each). This CDR3 comprises 19 residues. V shed 0 bases and J shed 0 bases, with 18 bases lying between them. Germline V gene lookup returns CDR1 MNHEY and CDR2 SVGAGI. CDR3 sequence: CASSYSGGQGPVAKNIQYF. The CDR3 bases are TGTGCCAGCAGTTACTCAGGCGGGCAGGGTCCGGTAGCCAAAAACATTCAGTACTTC.

V is TRBV5-1 and J is TRBJ2-7, with D possibly being TRBD1 (6 bases). Germline CDR1 is SGHRS and CDR2 is YFSETQ. V was pared by 4 bases and J by 0 bases, with 17 bases between. This CDR3 contains 16 residues. The CDR3 loop is CASSPDDRMSSYEQYF. CDR3 sequence (DNA): TGCGCCAGCAGCCCGGACGACAGGATGAGCTCCTACGAGCAGTACTTC.

This clonotype showed up just a few times. The V and J genes are TRBV5-1 and TRBJ1-2, with TRBD1 identical over 10 bases. Germline CDR1 and CDR2: SGHRS and YFSETQ. The CDR3 is made up of 14 amino acids. V lost 4 bases, J lost 6 bases, and 6 bases stayed unmatched. CDR3: CASSPQDRGHGYTF. CDR3 in DNA: TGCGCCAGCAGCCCCCAAGACAGGGGGCATGGCTACACCTTC.

The chain uses TRBV7-6 and TRBJ2-7, with 8 nucleotides matching TRBD2. Losses at the gene ends were 5 bases for V and 5 bases for J; bases not matched to a gene: 8. The CDR3 runs 14 residues. In germline, CDR1 is SGHVS, CDR2 FNYEAQ. The CDR3 protein is CASSGVSGSNEQYF. The DNA for the CDR3 is TGTGCCAGCAGCGGAGTGAGCGGGAGCAACGAGCAGTACTTC.

The rearrangement joins TRBV7-9 to TRBJ2-2; 7 bases agree with TRBD1. V shed 3 bases, J shed 2 bases, and the junction held 6 bases outside the gene matches. The germline gives CDR1 SEHNR, CDR2 FQNEAQ (reference sequence). The CDR3 has 16 amino acids. Written as DNA, the CDR3 is TGTGCCAGCAGCTTCACCAGGGGGAGCAACACCGGGGAGCTGTTTTTT. Its protein is CASSFTRGSNTGELFF.

A few counts support this clonotype. CDR3 in amino acids: CASKKRLGNTIYF. The CDR3 nucleotides read TGTGCCAGCAAGAAGAGGTTAGGAAACACCATATATTTT. This chain uses TRBV27 with TRBJ1-3; D not certain. The CDR3 is made up of 13 amino acids. V lost 7 bases and J 4 bases, leaving 11 bases between the germline ends. Germline assignment: CDR1 MNHEY and CDR2 SMNVEV (reference sequence).

The J gene is TRBJ2-1, the V gene TRBV12-3 or TRBV12-4, with 11 bases lining up with TRBD2. V lost 3 bases, J lost 7 bases, and 8 bases stayed unmatched. This CDR3 region has 16 residues. CDR3: CASSFPGASGRNEQFF. The CDR3 coding sequence is TGTGCCAGCAGTTTCCCGGGAGCTAGCGGGAGGAATGAGCAGTTCTTC.

The sample holds a few counts of this clonotype. The V call is TRBV14, the J call TRBJ2-7; TRBD2 agrees at 8 bases. After removal of 1 base from V and 6 bases from J, the junction contained 11 bases not matched to a gene. This CDR3 has 16 amino acids. Germline V gene sequence: CDR1 SGHDN, CDR2 FVKESK. In DNA, the CDR3 is TGTGCCAGCAGCCAAGTCCCCGGGACTAGTCATCTCGAGCAGTACTTC. Protein sequence: CASSQVPGTSHLEQYF.

The J gene is TRBJ2-1, the V gene TRBV7-9; 8 bases fit TRBD2. CDR1 is SEHNR, CDR2 FQNEAQ, per germline (reference sequence). The V segment lost 2 bases and the J segment 7 bases; nucleotides outside the gene matches: 13. The CDR3 contains 17 residues. CDR3 sequence (DNA): TGTGCCAGCAGCTTACCTTTGGGGCGGGAGGCGGGAAATGAGCAGTTCTTC. Protein product: CASSLPLGREAGNEQFF. Full variable domain (outside the CDR3, taken from reference TRBV7-9 and TRBJ2-1): DTGVSQNPRHKITKRGQNVTFRCDPISEHNRLYWYRQTLGQGPEFLTYFQNEAQLEKSRLLSDRFSAERPKGSFSTLEIQRTEQGDSAMYLCASSLPLGREAGNEQFFGPGTRLTVL.

This clonotype was counted a few times. The chain links TRBV7-6 to TRBJ1-3; no clear D. The CDR3 is 15 residues long. V lost 1 base and J 0 bases, leaving 7 bases between the germline ends. CDR1 SGHVS and CDR2 FNYEAQ come from the germline V gene. The CDR3 sequence is CASSLDDFSGNTIYF. CDR3 bases: TGTGCCAGCAGCTTAGATGACTTCTCTGGAAACACCATATATTTT.

This rearrangement joins TRBV19 to TRBJ2-1; TRBD2 agrees at 7 bases. The CDR3 is made up of 13 amino acids. The germline V gene has CDR1 LNHDA and CDR2 SQIVND (reference sequence). The CDR3 region is CAASGAPYNEQFF. The CDR3 bases are TGTGCGGCTAGCGGAGCCCCCTACAATGAGCAGTTCTTC.

This sequence joins TRBV20-1 and TRBJ2-7; D possibly corresponds to TRBD1 (6 bases). V was shortened by 6 bases and J by 4 bases, with 10 bases between the two germline ends. This CDR3 contains 11 residues. Germline CDR1 DFQATT, CDR2 SNEGSKA (reference sequence). CDR3 in amino acids: CSAHREYEQYF. The CDR3 coding sequence is TGCAGTGCGCACAGGGAGTACGAGCAGTACTTC.

This clonotype was counted between two and nine times. The chain's CDR3 is CASSHHLRGRSNQPQHF. The CDR3 DNA reads as TGTGCCAGCAGTCATCACCTCAGGGGTAGAAGCAATCAGCCCCAGCATTTT. The chain employs TRBV12-3 or TRBV12-4 and TRBJ1-5, with D tentatively TRBD1 (6 bases). The ends were cut back, 5 bases at V and 1 base at J, with 18 bases in the middle. The CDR3 sequence is 17 residues long.

This clonotype was recorded many times. The chain combines TRBV11-2 with TRBJ2-2, with 10 bases fitting TRBD2. The V gene end was trimmed by 6 bases and the J gene end by 6 bases; junction bases not matched to a gene: 4. The CDR3 length is 14 residues. Per germline, CDR1 SGHAT and CDR2 FQNNGV. The DNA of the CDR3 is TGTGCCAGCAGTCTAGCGGGAGTCGCCGGGGAGCTGTTTTTT. This encodes CASSLAGVAGELFF.

The chain recombines TRBV9 with TRBJ2-5; 7 nucleotides align to TRBD2. The germline CDR1 and CDR2 sequences are SGDLS and YYNGEE. The CDR3 totals 15 residues. With 1 base clipped from V and 7 bases from J, the junction kept 10 bases outside the gene matches. In DNA form, the CDR3 reads TGTGCCAGCAGCGTAAGATGGGAGGGTTCAGGGACCCAGTACTTC. This gives the protein CASSVRWEGSGTQYF.

This clonotype has only a few counts. J is TRBJ2-6 and V is TRBV12-3 or TRBV12-4; TRBD2 matches at 7 bases. The CDR3 has 13 residues. With V trimmed by 11 bases and J by 2 bases, 3 bases remained unmatched. The CDR3 nucleotides read TGTGCCGCGGGGGTCGCTGGGGCCAACGTCCTGACTTTC. This sequence encodes CAAGVAGANVLTF.

This clonotype was seen only once. This rearrangement joins TRBV7-3 to TRBJ2-3; 8 bases line up with TRBD2. CDR1 and CDR2 from the germline V gene are SGHTA and FQGTGA. CDR3 length: 15 amino acids. The junction had 5 bases not matched to a gene; V was cut back by 2 bases and J by 4 bases. DNA of the CDR3: TGTGCCAGCAGCTTAGGCGGGAGGCGGGCAGATACGCAGTATTTT. Its translation: CASSLGGRRADTQYF.

The CDR3 DNA is TGCGCCAGCAGTTGGGACAGGCGGCTACCCGATACGCAGTATTTT. This translates into CASSWDRRLPDTQYF. The rearrangement links TRBV5-1 to TRBJ2-3; the match to TRBD1 covers 8 bases. CDR1 is SGHRS, CDR2 YFSETQ, per germline. Trimming at V came to 5 bases and at J to 6 bases, leaving 11 bases not matched to a gene. This CDR3 contains 15 residues.

This clonotype was observed a handful of times. V gene TRBV12-3 or TRBV12-4 combines with J gene TRBJ2-1; D possibly corresponds to TRBD2 (6 bases). V was pared by 8 bases and J by 2 bases, with 10 bases between. This CDR3 contains 13 residues. CDR3 sequence reads: CASQRRAYNEQFF. CDR3 coding DNA: TGTGCCAGCCAGAGGAGGGCCTACAATGAGCAGTTCTTC.